A single sample gave rise to the 27 T cell receptor beta chains below, sequenced in a study of blood T cell repertoires in COVID-19. This table comes from immunoSEQ multiplex PCR, and its TCRdb copy is limited to in-frame clones, with some not included. Here the sample spans approximately 70,000 clones, roughly 90% being singletons. The source material was peripheral blood. All receptors come from a woman between 55 and 75 years old with acute or convalescent COVID-19.

The chain has TRBV28 and TRBJ2-2; 14 bases map to TRBD2. Germline V lookup: CDR1 MDHEN, CDR2 SYDVKM. CDR3 length equals 18 residues. J was trimmed by 4 bases and V by 1 base; bases with no gene match: 5. The CDR3 sequence: CASSLLGLAGALTGELFF. CDR3 bases: TGTGCCAGCAGTTTATTGGGACTAGCGGGGGCCCTCACCGGGGAGCTGTTTTTT.

V usage is TRBV25-1 and J usage is TRBJ1-5, with TRBD1 as a possible D gene (5 bases). Germline V gene data show CDR1 as MGHDK and CDR2 as SYGVNS. CDR3 length equals 14 residues. V shed 5 bases and J shed 2 bases, with 10 bases lying between them. CDR3 DNA: TGTGCCAGCAGTTTGGGGACTGGCAATCAGCCCCAGCATTTT. It translates to CASSLGTGNQPQHF.

The chain combines TRBV7-8 with TRBJ1-1; D is unresolved. Looked up from germline, CDR1 is SGHVS and CDR2 is FQNEAQ. The V end lost 5 bases, the J end lost 5 bases, and 18 bases lay between the germline ends. This CDR3 is 15 amino acids long. The CDR3 loop is CASSPLAGSGTEAFF. The CDR3 nucleotides read TGTGCCAGCAGCCCCCTCGCCGGGAGTGGGACTGAAGCTTTCTTT.

This clone was picked up a small number of times. The chain uses TRBV18 and TRBJ2-7, with D unclear. Trimming took off 1 base at V and 0 bases at J, with 13 bases between the two ends. The CDR3 sequence is 16 residues long. Per germline, CDR1 KGHSH and CDR2 LQKENI. CDR3 protein: CASSPRSSSSSYEQYV. Here the CDR3 DNA reads TGTGCCAGCTCACCACGATCGAGCTCAAGCTCCTACGAGCAGTACGTC.

This clone was observed a single time. V usage is TRBV7-9 and J usage is TRBJ2-2; 9 nucleotides align to TRBD1. The J segment lost 4 bases and the V segment lost 3 bases, leaving 3 bases of the junction unmatched. The CDR3 length is 15 residues. CDR1 is SEHNR and CDR2 is FQNEAQ in the germline V gene (reference sequence). CDR3 nucleotide sequence: TGTGCCAGCAGCTTGACAGGGGGGTTCACCGGGGAGCTGTTTTTT. It encodes CASSLTGGFTGELFF. The full variable domain, in which reference TRBV7-9 and TRBJ2-2 provide the parts outside the CDR3, is DTGVSQNPRHKITKRGQNVTFRCDPISEHNRLYWYRQTLGQGPEFLTYFQNEAQLEKSRLLSDRFSAERPKGSFSTLEIQRTEQGDSAMYLCASSLTGGFTGELFFGEGSRLTVL.

V usage is TRBV7-8 and J usage is TRBJ2-1; D possibly corresponds to TRBD2 (5 bases). The CDR3 covers 13 residues. The germline V gene encodes CDR1 SGHVS and CDR2 FQNEAQ. The V gene lost 5 bases and the J gene lost 9 bases, with 14 bases spanning the gap. This CDR3 reads CASSPQRRGEQFF. In DNA form, the CDR3 reads TGTGCCAGCAGCCCCCAGCGGCGCGGTGAGCAGTTCTTC.

V usage is TRBV2 and J usage is TRBJ1-2; D is unresolved. The CDR3 is 14 residues long. V shed 8 bases and J shed 2 bases, with 15 bases lying between them. Germline loops: CDR1 SNHLY, CDR2 FYNNEI. DNA for the CDR3: TGTGCCAGCGGCCGGGGTGTGGAAAACTATGGCTACACCTTC. Its protein is CASGRGVENYGYTF.

J is TRBJ2-1 and V is TRBV5-1, with 9 bases that match TRBD2. The CDR3 spans 15 residues. After removal of 1 base from V and 8 bases from J, the junction contained 7 bases not matched to a gene. Germline-derived CDR1 and CDR2 are SGHRS and YFSETQ. The chain's CDR3 is CASSLTAGGTYEQFF. As DNA, the CDR3 is TGCGCCAGCAGCTTGACAGCGGGGGGCACTTATGAGCAGTTCTTC.

The chain has TRBV28 and TRBJ1-1, with D possibly being TRBD1 (5 bases). V lost 10 bases, J lost 4 bases, and 19 bases lay in between. The CDR3 has 14 amino acids. Germline-derived CDR1 and CDR2 are MDHEN and SYDVKM. The CDR3 coding sequence is TGTGCCACGAGGAGGGGAGTATGGGGCACTGAAGCTTTCTTT. The encoded protein is CATRRGVWGTEAFF.

The J gene is TRBJ2-1, the V gene TRBV11-1; 11 bases map to TRBD2. The length of the CDR3 is 16 residues. Germline assignment: CDR1 SGHAT and CDR2 FQDESV (reference sequence). V dropped 6 bases and J dropped 3; count of bases not matched to a gene: 7. CDR3 bases: TGTGCCAGCAGAGTTAGCGGGGGGGCGGTCTACAATGAGCAGTTCTTC. Residues: CASRVSGGAVYNEQFF.

The rearrangement joins TRBV6-5 to TRBJ2-1; 7 bases are shared with TRBD1. Looked up from germline, CDR1 is MNHEY and CDR2 is SVGAGI. The ends lost 5 bases at V and 2 bases at J; junction bases unmatched: 6. The CDR3 is 15 amino acids. The CDR3, as DNA: TGTGCCAGCAGTCTAGGACAGGCCCCCTACAATGAGCAGTTCTTC. This sequence encodes CASSLGQAPYNEQFF.

This clone has more than one count but fewer than ten. The V and J genes are TRBV2 and TRBJ1-3; D may be TRBD1 (6 bases). Germline values: CDR1 SNHLY, CDR2 FYNNEI. V was shortened by 7 bases and J by 0 bases, with 10 bases between the two germline ends. This CDR3 has 14 amino acids. The CDR3 protein is CASNRALSGNTIYF. In DNA form, the CDR3 reads TGTGCCAGCAACAGGGCGCTCTCTGGAAACACCATATATTTT.

This chain joins TRBV5-8 and TRBJ2-1, with TRBD1 identical over 7 bases. The CDR3 extends over 16 amino acids. The germline gives CDR1 SGHTS, CDR2 YDEGEE. V gave up 4 bases and J gave up 1 base; unmatched junction bases: 8. As DNA, the CDR3 is TGTGCCAGCAGCCTCGAGGGGGCTCGGTCCTACAATGAGCAGTTCTTC. It encodes CASSLEGARSYNEQFF.

There are a few counts of this clone. This specimen includes other DNA sequences encoding the same CDR3. The chain has TRBV27 and TRBJ1-5; possible D gene TRBD1, 6 bases. The CDR3 sequence is 12 residues long. Looked up from germline, CDR1 is MNHEY and CDR2 is SMNVEV (reference sequence). V gave up 7 bases and J gave up 2 bases, with 6 bases separating them. CDR3 bases: TGTGCCAGCACAGGGGGCAATCAGCCCCAGCATTTT. It specifies CASTGGNQPQHF.

This chain links TRBV5-4 with TRBJ2-1; 14 nucleotides agree with TRBD2. Trimming cost V 4 bases and J 0 bases; bases outside gene matches: 6. CDR1 is SGHNT, CDR2 YYREEE, per germline (reference sequence). The CDR3 contains 18 residues. The CDR3 DNA sequence: TGTGCCAGCAGCAACGGACTAGCGGGGGGACTCTCCTACAATGAGCAGTTCTTC. It yields the protein CASSNGLAGGLSYNEQFF. The full variable domain, its missing parts supplied by reference TRBV5-4 and TRBJ2-1, is ETGVTQSPTHLIKTRGQQVTLRCSSQSGHNTVSWYQQALGQGPQFIFQYYREEENGRGNFPPRFSGLQFPNYSSELNVNALELDDSALYLCASSNGLAGGLSYNEQFFGPGTRLTVL.

This sequence joins TRBV29-1 and TRBJ1-2, with 8 bases lining up with TRBD1. V trimming: 0 bases; J trimming: 4 bases; junction bases outside the gene matches: 1. The CDR3 totals 13 residues. Per germline, CDR1 SQVTM and CDR2 ANQGSEA. CDR3: CSVEDDRGYGYTF. CDR3 DNA: TGCAGCGTTGAAGATGACAGGGGCTATGGCTACACCTTC.

The chain employs TRBV3-1 (or the pseudogene TRBV3-2) and TRBJ2-1, with 7 positions matching TRBD1. There are 15 residues in the CDR3. The germline CDR1 and CDR2 sequences are LGHDT and YNNKEL (reference sequence). J lost 4 bases, V lost 4 bases, and 7 bases had no gene match. The DNA of the CDR3 is TGTGCCAGCAGCCCCTTCACAGGGGTTTACAATGAGCAGTTCTTC. Translating gives CASSPFTGVYNEQFF.

The chain combines TRBV6-5 with TRBJ2-3; D remains unclear. Looked up from germline, CDR1 is MNHEY and CDR2 is SVGAGI. Trimming stripped 4 bases from V and 5 bases from J, with 10 bases between. The length of the CDR3 is 13 residues. DNA of the CDR3: TGTGCCAGCAGTTTCCGCGGCGGAGATACGCAGTATTTT. Protein sequence: CASSFRGGDTQYF.

J is TRBJ2-2 and V is TRBV28, with 10 bases that match TRBD1. Germline trimming cut 2 bases from V and 5 bases from J; bases unmatched to any gene: 5. This CDR3 is built from 16 residues. Germline CDR1 MDHEN, CDR2 SYDVKM. CDR3 amino acids: CASSLLGQGGTGELFF. The CDR3 coding sequence is TGTGCCAGCAGTTTACTAGGACAGGGGGGTACCGGGGAGCTGTTTTTT.

The chain recombines TRBV6-5 with TRBJ2-2, with a tentative D call TRBD2 (6 bases). In germline, CDR1 is MNHEY, CDR2 SVGAGI. Deletions cut 4 bases from V and 6 bases from J, with 15 bases between. The CDR3 runs 15 residues. The CDR3 region is CASSLGGIRSGELFF. The CDR3 nucleotides are TGTGCCAGCAGTTTGGGGGGAATCAGGTCCGGGGAGCTGTTTTTT.

The CDR3 here is CPGGRGERGDYEQYV. CDR3 bases: TGCCCTGGGGGGAGAGGTGAGCGGGGGGATTACGAGCAGTACGTC. This chain connects TRBV19 to TRBJ2-7, with 9 bases lining up with TRBD2. The CDR3 consists of 15 residues. In germline, CDR1 is LNHDA, CDR2 SQIVND (reference sequence).

This rearrangement joins TRBV6-5 to TRBJ2-7; D possibly corresponds to TRBD2 (7 bases). CDR3 length: 15 amino acids. Germline V lookup: CDR1 MNHEY, CDR2 SVGAGI. V was cut by 4 bases and J by 1 base, with 14 bases left in between. CDR3 sequence: CASSWEGGGSYEQYV. The CDR3, as DNA: TGTGCCAGCAGTTGGGAGGGGGGAGGGTCCTACGAGCAGTACGTC.

This clone was recorded once. The V and J genes are TRBV28 and TRBJ2-7; 7 bases align to TRBD1. The CDR3 is 13 residues long. Looked up from germline, CDR1 is MDHEN and CDR2 is SYDVKM. V dropped 6 bases and J dropped 1; count of bases not matched to a gene: 3. CDR3 region: CASSPTGSYEQYV. The CDR3 DNA sequence: TGTGCCAGCAGCCCGACAGGGTCCTACGAGCAGTACGTC.

This sequence joins TRBV11-1 and TRBJ1-1; perhaps TRBD1 as D (6 bases). Deletions cut 3 bases from V and 1 base from J, with 12 bases between. Germline V CDR1 and CDR2: SGHAT, FQDESV (reference sequence). This CDR3 is 15 amino acids long. Here the CDR3 DNA reads TGTGCCAGCAGCTTCGGGACACGAGGGAACACTGAAGCTTTCTTT. Its translation: CASSFGTRGNTEAFF. Drawing the rest from reference TRBV11-1 and TRBJ1-1, the complete variable domain is EAEVAQSPRYKITEKSQAVAFWCDPISGHATLYWYRQILGQGPELLVQFQDESVVDDSQLPKDRFSAERLKGVDSTLKIQPAELGDSAMYLCASSFGTRGNTEAFFGQGTRLTVV.

The gene calls are TRBV5-6 and TRBJ1-1; D is uncertain. Trimming stripped 1 base from V and 1 base from J, with 8 bases between. The CDR3 covers 14 residues. Germline lookup yields CDR1 SGHDT and CDR2 YYEEEE. The CDR3 coding sequence is TGTGCCAGCAGCTTGTTACTCCCGAACACTGAAGCTTTCTTT. Residues: CASSLLLPNTEAFF.

The chain employs TRBV4-2 and TRBJ2-2; tentative D call: TRBD2 (6 bases). The length of the CDR3 is 15 residues. Germline CDR1 reads LGHNA; CDR2 reads YNFKEQ. Trimming cost V 3 bases and J 2 bases, with 10 bases left between them. The CDR3, as DNA: TGTGCCAGCAGCCATCGACTAGGAAACACCGGGGAGCTGTTTTTT. It translates to CASSHRLGNTGELFF.

The chain employs TRBV25-1 and TRBJ1-4; D gene ambiguous. The ends were cut back, 8 bases at V and 0 bases at J, with 4 bases in the middle. Germline CDR1 is MGHDK and CDR2 is SYGVNS. The CDR3 contains 12 residues. CDR3 DNA: TGTGCCAGCTCTGCAACTAATGAAAAACTGTTTTTT. This translates into CASSATNEKLFF.